This T cell receptor beta chain was recorded in a study of PD-1 blockade in classical Hodgkin lymphoma. Study information: Patients had nivolumab dosed at 3 mg/kg, delivered intravenously every 2 weeks. Notes on the study in general: By C4D1, CD4+ diversity increased significantly, especially in complete responders. Any patient who commenced nivolumab under 1 year after ASCT was excluded. Baseline diversity was lower in partial responders and progressors than complete responders.

Time point reported: cycle 4 day 1 (C4D1), after less than 7 weeks of nivolumab. Relapse after autologous stem cell transplantation occurred in every patient, and brentuximab vedotin exposure varied. As regards this clone: Its target is not known.

The CDR3 covers 14 residues. Germline CDR1 reads PRHDT; CDR2 reads FYEKMQ (reference sequence). V trimming: 5 bases; J trimming: 5 bases; junction bases outside the gene matches: 6. Method: immunoSEQ multiplex PCR; TCRdb's copy keeps in-frame clones and lacks some. Of about 19,000 clones detected, approximately 80% appear once; the ten largest clones hold around 40%. This sequence was found in a human donor with classical Hodgkin lymphoma. The chain has TRBV13 and TRBJ2-7; 10 positions agree with TRBD1. Sequenced here: peripheral blood mononuclear cells (PBMCs), sampled before the fourth cycle of nivolumab. The CDR3 spells CASSHGQGVNEQYF. The DNA for the CDR3 is TGTGCCAGCAGCCATGGACAGGGGGTCAACGAGCAGTACTTC. The variable domain in full, completed from reference TRBV13 and TRBJ2-7, reads AAGVIQSPRHLIKEKRETATLKCYPIPRHDTVYWYQQGPGQDPQFLISFYEKMQSDKGSIPDRFSAQQFSDYHSELNMSSLELGDSALYFCASSHGQGVNEQYFGPGTRLTVT.